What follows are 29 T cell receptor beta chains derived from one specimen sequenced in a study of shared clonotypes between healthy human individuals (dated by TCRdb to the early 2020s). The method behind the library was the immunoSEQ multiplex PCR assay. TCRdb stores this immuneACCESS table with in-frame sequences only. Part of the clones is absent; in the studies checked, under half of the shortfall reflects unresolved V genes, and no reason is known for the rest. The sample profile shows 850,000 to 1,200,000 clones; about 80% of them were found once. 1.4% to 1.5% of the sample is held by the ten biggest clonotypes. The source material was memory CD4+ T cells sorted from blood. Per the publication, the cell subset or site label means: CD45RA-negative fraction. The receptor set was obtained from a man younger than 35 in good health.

The CDR3 protein is CASSGQGGRNQPQHF. CDR3 bases: TGTGCCAGCAGTGGACAGGGTGGGCGCAATCAGCCCCAGCATTTT. The chain couples TRBV6-5 to TRBJ1-5; TRBD1 aligns across 8 bases. From germline, CDR1 is MNHEY and CDR2 SVGAGI. J gave up 2 bases and V 5 bases, and 5 bases lay outside the gene matches. The length of the CDR3 is 15 residues.

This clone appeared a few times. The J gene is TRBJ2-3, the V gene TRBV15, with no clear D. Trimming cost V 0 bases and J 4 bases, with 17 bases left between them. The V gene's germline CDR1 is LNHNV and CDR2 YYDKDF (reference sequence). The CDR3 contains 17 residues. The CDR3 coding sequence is TGTGCCACCAGCAGAGATCTCGATTCCGAGGCACCAGATACGCAGTATTTT. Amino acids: CATSRDLDSEAPDTQYF.

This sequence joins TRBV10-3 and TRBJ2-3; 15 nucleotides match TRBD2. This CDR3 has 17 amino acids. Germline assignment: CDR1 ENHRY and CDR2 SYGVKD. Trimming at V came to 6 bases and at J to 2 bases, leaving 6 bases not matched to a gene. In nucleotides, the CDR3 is TGTGCCATCAGGTCAAGGACTAGCGGGGGGGCCACAGATACGCAGTATTTT. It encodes CAIRSRTSGGATDTQYF.

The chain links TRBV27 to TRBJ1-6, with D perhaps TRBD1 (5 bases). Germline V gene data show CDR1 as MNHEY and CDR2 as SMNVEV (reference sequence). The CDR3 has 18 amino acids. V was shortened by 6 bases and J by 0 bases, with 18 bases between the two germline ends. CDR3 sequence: CASSATQPGSSYNSPLHF. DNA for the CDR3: TGTGCCAGCAGCGCCACTCAACCAGGGAGCTCCTATAATTCACCCCTCCACTTT.

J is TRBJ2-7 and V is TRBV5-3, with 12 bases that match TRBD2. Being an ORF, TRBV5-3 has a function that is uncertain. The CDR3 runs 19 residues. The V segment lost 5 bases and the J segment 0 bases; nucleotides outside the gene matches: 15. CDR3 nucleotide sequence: TGTGCCAGAAGGAGATTTACTAGCGGGGGGACCACCATCTCCTACGAGCAGTACTTC. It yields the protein CARRRFTSGGTTISYEQYF.

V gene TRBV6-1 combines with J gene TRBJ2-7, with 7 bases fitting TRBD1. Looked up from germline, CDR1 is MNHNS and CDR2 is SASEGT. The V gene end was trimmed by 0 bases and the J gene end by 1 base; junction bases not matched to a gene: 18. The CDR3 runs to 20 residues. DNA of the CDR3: TGTGCCAGCAGTGAAGCCCTAACAGGGGTAAGGACGTCCCGTTCCTACGAGCAGTACTTC. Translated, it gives CASSEALTGVRTSRSYEQYF.

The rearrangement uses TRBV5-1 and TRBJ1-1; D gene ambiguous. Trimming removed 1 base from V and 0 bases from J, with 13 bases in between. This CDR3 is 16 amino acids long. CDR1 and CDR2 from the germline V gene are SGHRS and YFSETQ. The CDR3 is CASSLLTAGLNTEAFF. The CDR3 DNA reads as TGCGCCAGCAGCTTGCTTACGGCCGGGCTGAACACTGAAGCTTTCTTT.

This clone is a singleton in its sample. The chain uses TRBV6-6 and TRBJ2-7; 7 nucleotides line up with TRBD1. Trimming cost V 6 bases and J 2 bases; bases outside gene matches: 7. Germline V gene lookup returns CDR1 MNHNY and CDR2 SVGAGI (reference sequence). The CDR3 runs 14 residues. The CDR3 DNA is TGTGCCAGCAGGCCGACAGGGCCAACCTACGAGCAGTACTTC. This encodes CASRPTGPTYEQYF.

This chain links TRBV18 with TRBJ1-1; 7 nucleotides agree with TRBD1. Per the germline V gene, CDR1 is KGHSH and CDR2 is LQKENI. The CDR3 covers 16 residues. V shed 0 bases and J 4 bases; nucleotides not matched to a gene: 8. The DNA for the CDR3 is TGTGCCAGCTCACCACCACTGACAGGGAGGCGCACTGAAGCTTTCTTT. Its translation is CASSPPLTGRRTEAFF.

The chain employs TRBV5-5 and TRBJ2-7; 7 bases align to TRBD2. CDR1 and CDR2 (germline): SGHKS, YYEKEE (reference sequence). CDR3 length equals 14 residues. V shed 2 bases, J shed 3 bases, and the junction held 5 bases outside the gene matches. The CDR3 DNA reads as TGTGCCAGCAGCTTTGGTAGCGGGTTCTACGAGCAGTACTTC. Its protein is CASSFGSGFYEQYF.

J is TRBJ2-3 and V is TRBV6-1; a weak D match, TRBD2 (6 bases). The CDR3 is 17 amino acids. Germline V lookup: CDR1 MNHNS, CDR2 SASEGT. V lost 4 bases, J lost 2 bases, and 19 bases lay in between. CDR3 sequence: CASSAGGADAFTDTQYF. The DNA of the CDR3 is TGTGCCAGCAGTGCCGGAGGGGCAGACGCCTTCACAGATACGCAGTATTTT.

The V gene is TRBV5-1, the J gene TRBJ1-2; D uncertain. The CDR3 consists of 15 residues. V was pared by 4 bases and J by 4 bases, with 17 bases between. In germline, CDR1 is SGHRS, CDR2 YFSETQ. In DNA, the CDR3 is TGCGCCAGCAGCGTCGCCCCGGCAGGTGGCTATGGCTACACCTTC. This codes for CASSVAPAGGYGYTF. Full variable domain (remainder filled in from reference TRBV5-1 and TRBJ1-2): KAGVTQTPRYLIKTRGQQVTLSCSPISGHRSVSWYQQTPGQGLQFLFEYFSETQRNKGNFPGRFSGRQFSNSRSEMNVSTLELGDSALYLCASSVAPAGGYGYTFGSGTRLTVV.

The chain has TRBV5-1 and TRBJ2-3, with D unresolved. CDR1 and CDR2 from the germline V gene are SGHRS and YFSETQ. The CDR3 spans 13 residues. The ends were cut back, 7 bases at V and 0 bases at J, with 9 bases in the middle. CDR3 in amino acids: CASGAASTDTQYF. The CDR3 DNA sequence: TGCGCCAGCGGTGCGGCGAGCACAGATACGCAGTATTTT.

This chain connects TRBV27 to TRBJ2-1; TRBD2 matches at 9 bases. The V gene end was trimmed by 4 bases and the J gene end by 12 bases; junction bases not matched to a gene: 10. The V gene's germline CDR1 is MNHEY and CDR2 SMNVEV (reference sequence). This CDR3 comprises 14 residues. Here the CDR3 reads CASSSRREGSVQFF. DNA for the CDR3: TGTGCCAGCAGTTCTCGGCGGGAGGGCTCGGTGCAGTTCTTC.

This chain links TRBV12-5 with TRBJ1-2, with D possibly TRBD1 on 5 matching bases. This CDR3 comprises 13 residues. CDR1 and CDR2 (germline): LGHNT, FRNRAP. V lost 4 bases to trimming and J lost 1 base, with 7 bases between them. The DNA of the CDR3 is TGTGCTAGTGGTTCAGGGAGTAACTATGGCTACACCTTC. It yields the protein CASGSGSNYGYTF.

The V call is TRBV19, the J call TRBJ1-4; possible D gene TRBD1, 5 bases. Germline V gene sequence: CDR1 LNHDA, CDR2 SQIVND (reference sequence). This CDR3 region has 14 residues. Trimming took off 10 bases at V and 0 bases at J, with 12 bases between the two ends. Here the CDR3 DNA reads TGTGCCATTCAGGGCCTTGCAACTAATGAAAAACTGTTTTTT. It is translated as CAIQGLATNEKLFF.

The CDR3 sequence: CASSLRTPPNTEAFF. CDR3 sequence (DNA): TGTGCCAGCAGTCTAAGGACGCCGCCAAACACTGAAGCTTTCTTT. The chain joins TRBV27 to TRBJ1-1; no clear D gene. Germline lookup yields CDR1 MNHEY and CDR2 SMNVEV (reference sequence). The CDR3 spans 15 residues. V was cut by 5 bases and J by 2 bases, with 15 bases left in between.

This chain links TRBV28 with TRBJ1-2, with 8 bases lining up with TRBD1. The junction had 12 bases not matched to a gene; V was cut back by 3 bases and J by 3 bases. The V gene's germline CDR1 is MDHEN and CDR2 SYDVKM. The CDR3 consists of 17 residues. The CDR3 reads CASSFSSAGGGYYGYTF. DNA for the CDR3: TGTGCCAGCAGTTTTTCATCCGCAGGGGGCGGATACTATGGCTACACCTTC.

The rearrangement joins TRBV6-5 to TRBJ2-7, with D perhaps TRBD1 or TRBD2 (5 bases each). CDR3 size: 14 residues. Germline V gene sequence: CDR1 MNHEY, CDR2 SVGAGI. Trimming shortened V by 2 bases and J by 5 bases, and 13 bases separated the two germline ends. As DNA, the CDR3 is TGTGCCAGCAGTTACGGGGGAGTAAGAGACGAGCAGTACTTC. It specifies CASSYGGVRDEQYF.

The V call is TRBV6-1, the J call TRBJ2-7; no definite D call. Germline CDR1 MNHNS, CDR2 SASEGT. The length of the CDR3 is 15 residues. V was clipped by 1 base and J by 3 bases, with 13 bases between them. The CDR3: CASSEGARSLYEQYF. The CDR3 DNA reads TGTGCCAGCAGTGAAGGGGCGCGAAGCCTCTACGAGCAGTACTTC.

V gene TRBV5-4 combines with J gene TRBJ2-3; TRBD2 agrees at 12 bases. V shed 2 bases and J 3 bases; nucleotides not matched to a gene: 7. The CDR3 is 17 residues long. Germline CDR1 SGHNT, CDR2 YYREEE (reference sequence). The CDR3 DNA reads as TGTGCCAGCAGCTTCAGACTAGCGGGAGCGGGAACAGATACGCAGTATTTT. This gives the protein CASSFRLAGAGTDTQYF. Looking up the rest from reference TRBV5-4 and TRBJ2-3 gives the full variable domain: ETGVTQSPTHLIKTRGQQVTLRCSSQSGHNTVSWYQQALGQGPQFIFQYYREEENGRGNFPPRFSGLQFPNYSSELNVNALELDDSALYLCASSFRLAGAGTDTQYFGPGTRLTVL.

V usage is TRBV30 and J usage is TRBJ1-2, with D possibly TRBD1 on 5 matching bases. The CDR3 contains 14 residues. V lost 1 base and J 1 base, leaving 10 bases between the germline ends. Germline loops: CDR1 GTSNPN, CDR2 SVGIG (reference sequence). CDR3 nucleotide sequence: TGTGCCTGGAGTGGTGCGGGGGGTAACTATGGCTACACCTTC. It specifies CAWSGAGGNYGYTF.

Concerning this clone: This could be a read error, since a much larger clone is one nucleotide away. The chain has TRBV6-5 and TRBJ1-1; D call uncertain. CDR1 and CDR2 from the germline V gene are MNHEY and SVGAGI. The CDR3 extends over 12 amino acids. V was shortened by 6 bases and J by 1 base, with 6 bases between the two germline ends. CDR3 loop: CASRNGNTEAFF. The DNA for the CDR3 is TGTGCCAGCAGGAACGGGAACACTGAAGCTTTCTTT.

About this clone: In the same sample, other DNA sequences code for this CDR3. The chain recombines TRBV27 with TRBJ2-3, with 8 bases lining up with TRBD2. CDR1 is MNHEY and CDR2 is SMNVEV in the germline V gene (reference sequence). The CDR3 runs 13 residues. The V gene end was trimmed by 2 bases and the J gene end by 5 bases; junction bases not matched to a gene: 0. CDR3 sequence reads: CASSLREGDTQYF. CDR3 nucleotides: TGTGCCAGCAGTTTACGGGAGGGAGATACGCAGTATTTT.

The DNA of the CDR3 is TGTGCCAGCAGCGTAGAGGACCGGGGAAGGCGACGGGGCTACACCTTC. Translating gives CASSVEDRGRRRGYTF. The chain has TRBV9 and TRBJ1-2; no clear D. Germline V gene sequence: CDR1 SGDLS, CDR2 YYNGEE. Trimming stripped 0 bases from V and 8 bases from J, with 20 bases between. The CDR3 runs to 16 residues.

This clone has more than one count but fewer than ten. This chain's CDR3 is CAISEQRLGTDTQYF. The CDR3 DNA follows: TGTGCCATCAGTGAGCAAAGGCTCGGCACAGATACGCAGTATTTT. The chain combines TRBV10-3 with TRBJ2-3; no clear D. CDR1 is ENHRY, CDR2 SYGVKD, per germline. V shed 2 bases and J shed 1 base, with 10 bases lying between them. The length of the CDR3 is 15 residues.

The DNA for the CDR3 is TGCGCCAGCAGCTTGGATCCTAGTACCAACGAGCAGTACTTC. Translation gives CASSLDPSTNEQYF. V usage is TRBV5-1 and J usage is TRBJ2-7; D ambiguous. The CDR3 loop spans 14 amino acids. With 0 bases removed from V and 5 bases from J, the gap between germline ends came to 12 bases. In germline, CDR1 is SGHRS, CDR2 YFSETQ.

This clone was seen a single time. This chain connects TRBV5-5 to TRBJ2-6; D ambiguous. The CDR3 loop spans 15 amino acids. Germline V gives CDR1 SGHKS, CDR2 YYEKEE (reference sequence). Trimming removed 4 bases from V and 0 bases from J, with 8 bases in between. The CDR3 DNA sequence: TGTGCCAGCAGCCTGATCGTCTCTGGGGCCAACGTCCTGACTTTC. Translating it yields CASSLIVSGANVLTF.

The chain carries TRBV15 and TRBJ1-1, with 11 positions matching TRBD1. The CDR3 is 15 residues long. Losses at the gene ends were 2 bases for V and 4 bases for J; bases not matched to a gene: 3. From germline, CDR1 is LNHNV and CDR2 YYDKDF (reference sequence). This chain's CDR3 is CATSRLGQGATEAFF. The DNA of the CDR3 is TGTGCCACCAGCAGACTCGGACAGGGGGCCACTGAAGCTTTCTTT.